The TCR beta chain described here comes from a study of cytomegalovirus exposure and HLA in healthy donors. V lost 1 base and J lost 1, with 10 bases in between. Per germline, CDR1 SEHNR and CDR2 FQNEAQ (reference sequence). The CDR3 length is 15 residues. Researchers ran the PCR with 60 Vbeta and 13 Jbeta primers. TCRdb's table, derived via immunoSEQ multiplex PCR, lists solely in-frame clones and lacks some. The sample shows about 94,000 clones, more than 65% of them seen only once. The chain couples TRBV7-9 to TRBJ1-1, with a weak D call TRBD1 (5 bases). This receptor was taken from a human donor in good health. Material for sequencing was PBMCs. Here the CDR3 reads CASSLGVGENTEAFF. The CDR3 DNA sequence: TGTGCCAGCAGCTTAGGCGTAGGGGAGAACACTGAAGCTTTCTTT.